The clone carrying this T cell receptor beta chain was counted between two and nine times. Its antigen remains unidentified. The sample is drawn from a study of T-cell reconstitution after alpha-beta-depleted transplantation in children. Overall study results and limits: T-cell counts and diversity were attributed mostly to newly produced T cells one year after transplant. Surviving recipient T cells and thymic progenitors produced the high day-60 TCRbeta diversity seen in some patients. Approximately two months post-transplant, alpha-beta T cells reportedly originated from several hundred expanded graft clones.

Using unique molecular identifiers, the investigators prepared the TCRbeta library. Via MiXCR, TCRdb re-called the PCR reads, giving one row per CDR3 protein. Among approximately 490,000 distinct CDR3 sequences listed, more than 9% were seen once. The CDR3 sequence is 14 residues long. Germline V gene lookup returns CDR1 GTSNPN and CDR2 SVGIG (reference sequence). Deletions cut 0 bases from V and 0 bases from J, with 9 bases between. This specimen was PBMCs, taken before TCRalphabeta/CD19-depleted stem cell transplant. The chain recombines TRBV30 with TRBJ2-7, with D perhaps being TRBD1 or TRBD2 (5 bases each). This clonotype was obtained from a child younger than 10 with inherited bone marrow failure, due to receive a stem cell transplant. CDR3 in amino acids: CAWSVGTFSYEQYF. For the CDR3, the DNA is TGTGCCTGGAGTGTAGGGACCTTCTCCTACGAGCAGTACTTC. Full variable domain (outside the CDR3, taken from reference TRBV30 and TRBJ2-7): SQTIHQWPATLVQPVGSPLSLECTVEGTSNPNLYWYRQAAGRGLQLLFYSVGIGQISSEVPQNLSASRPQDRQFILSSKKLLLSDSGFYLCAWSVGTFSYEQYFGPGTRLTVT.